The text below deals with one TCR beta chain. Its antigen is not identified. The sample originates from a study of T cell responses to AZD1222 COVID-19 vaccine. Findings and limits, study-wide: The study found vaccine-associated CD4 TCRs spanning spike, dominant at 160-218 and 743-854. Donors skewed white British and female; clonal diversity was possibly underestimated. Per reports, nearly half of all spike-specific TCRs target regions that are unmutated in variants.

V lost 4 bases to trimming and J lost 0 bases; unmatched junction nucleotides: 2. Germline CDR1 is MNHEY and CDR2 is SVGAGI. The CDR3 sequence is 15 residues long. Some clones are missing from TCRdb's copy, which holds only in-frame ones; the method was immunoSEQ multiplex PCR. Of 77,000 or so clones in the sample, approximately 92% were seen once. This TCR came from an adult in good health. This material consisted of peripheral blood, taken on day 0 of AZD1222 vaccination. V usage is TRBV6-5 and J usage is TRBJ1-2; 10 bases match TRBD1. DNA for the CDR3: TGTGCCAGCAGTTTAGGGACAGGGGCTAACTATGGCTACACCTTC. Protein sequence: CASSLGTGANYGYTF.